Each of the 11 T cell receptor beta chains below was sequenced from the same sample in a study of T cell repertoires in cytomegalovirus infection. TCRdb ran MiXCR on the reads and lists one entry per CDR3 protein. This sample has about 920,000 distinct CDR3 sequences, with roughly a third found just once. No antigen is known for these receptors. The sequenced sample was cultured CD8+ T cells from PBMCs, obtained from culture after CMV antigen stimulation. These receptors all come from a human donor in good health (CMV status not recorded). Some clones in this sample may be carry-over from other donors' samples.

Note on this clonotype: This could be a read error, since a much larger clone is one nucleotide away. The chain uses TRBV12-3 or TRBV12-4 and TRBJ2-3, with 9 nucleotides matching TRBD2. The CDR3 length is 16 residues. Trimming removed 2 bases from V and 2 bases from J; junction bases left unmatched: 5. This chain's CDR3 is CASSLKLAGNTDTQYF. The CDR3 bases are TGTGCCAGCAGTTTAAAACTAGCGGGCAACACAGATACGCAGTATTTT.

The CDR3 nucleotides read TGTGCCAGCAGTCCCCGGGACAGGCCCACCTACGAGCAGTACGTC. It encodes CASSPRDRPTYEQYV. This chain connects TRBV6-1 to TRBJ2-7; TRBD1 matches 8 bases. Trimming removed 5 bases from V and 2 bases from J; junction bases left unmatched: 8. The CDR3 spans 15 residues. Germline V gene data show CDR1 as MNHNS and CDR2 as SASEGT.

The gene calls are TRBV4-1 and TRBJ1-4; D unclear. Germline CDR1 reads MGHRA; CDR2 reads YSYEKL. Trimming removed 1 base at V and 8 bases at J, with 8 bases between. This CDR3 region has 13 residues. CDR3 DNA: TGCGCCAGCAGCCAAGGGCAGGCCGAAAAACTGTTTTTT. Translating it yields CASSQGQAEKLFF.

A remark on this clonotype: With a much larger clone just one base away, this may be a read error. This sequence joins TRBV12-3 or TRBV12-4 and TRBJ2-4, with D maybe TRBD1 (7 bases). Trimming stripped 6 bases from V and 7 bases from J, with 28 bases between. The CDR3 contains 18 residues. The CDR3 nucleotides read TGTGCCAGCAGACGCCCCGGGGCAGGGGGGTCTTTAGGCAACATTCAGTACTTC. Encoded protein: CASRRPGAGGSLGNIQYF.

The sample holds many counts of this clonotype. The chain uses TRBV6-2 or TRBV6-3 and TRBJ2-2; D is perhaps TRBD2 (6 bases). The CDR3 length is 13 residues. Per the germline V gene, CDR1 is MNHEY and CDR2 is SVGEGT. V was shortened by 9 bases and J by 7 bases, with 15 bases between the two germline ends. CDR3 DNA: TGTGCCAGTTCCGATTGGGGAGGCGGGGAGCTGTTTTTT. Translation: CASSDWGGGELFF.

This CDR3 reads CASSFPTTGYTEAFF. The DNA of the CDR3 is TGTGCCAGCAGCTTTCCGACTACAGGGTACACTGAAGCTTTCTTT. The chain uses TRBV5-6 and TRBJ1-1; tentative D call: TRBD1 (6 bases). The germline gives CDR1 SGHDT, CDR2 YYEEEE. The CDR3 is made up of 15 amino acids. The V and J ends lost 2 bases and 3 bases respectively, with 14 bases between them.

This clonotype appeared a few times. The J gene is TRBJ1-5, the V gene TRBV3-1, with D unresolved. Germline V gene lookup returns CDR1 LGHDT and CDR2 YNNKEL (reference sequence). V lost 0 bases, J lost 6 bases, and 12 bases lay in between. The length of the CDR3 is 15 residues. CDR3 loop: CASSQDPRKSQPQHF. The DNA for the CDR3 is TGTGCCAGCAGCCAAGATCCTCGGAAAAGTCAGCCCCAGCATTTT.

This clonotype was recorded at least ten times. The chain links TRBV6-1 to TRBJ2-5; maybe TRBD1 (6 bases). V lost 7 bases and J lost 2, with 11 bases in between. The germline gives CDR1 MNHNS, CDR2 SASEGT. The CDR3 runs 13 residues. The CDR3 DNA reads as TGTGCCAGCACCGACAGGAAACAAGAGACCCAGTACTTC. As protein: CASTDRKQETQYF.

This clonotype showed up just a few times. The chain combines TRBV19 with TRBJ1-5, with D possibly TRBD1 on 6 matching bases. The V gene lost 5 bases and the J gene lost 8 bases, with 16 bases spanning the gap. Germline assignment: CDR1 LNHDA and CDR2 SQIVND (reference sequence). The CDR3 runs 14 residues. CDR3 residues: CASSYGGLDKPQHF. The DNA for the CDR3 is TGTGCCAGTAGTTACGGGGGGCTGGATAAGCCCCAGCATTTT.

In this sample, this clonotype turned up a few times. The chain links TRBV6-4 to TRBJ1-1; a weak D match, TRBD1 (5 bases). CDR1 is MRHNA and CDR2 is SNTAGT in the germline V gene. CDR3 size: 14 residues. Trimming stripped 2 bases from V and 4 bases from J, with 11 bases between. The CDR3 DNA sequence: TGTGCCAGCAGTGACCAGGGTCTGGGCACTGAAGCTTTCTTT. It translates to CASSDQGLGTEAFF.

Points on this clonotype: Sequence at one end of the junction differs from germline and may be a read error. The chain couples TRBV19 to TRBJ2-1; D gene unclear. In germline, CDR1 is LNHDA, CDR2 SQIVND (reference sequence). The CDR3 is 15 amino acids. CDR3 residues: CVSSIKLSSYNEQFF. In nucleotides, the CDR3 is TGTGTCAGTAGTATCAAATTAAGCTCCTACAATGAGCAGTTCTTC.